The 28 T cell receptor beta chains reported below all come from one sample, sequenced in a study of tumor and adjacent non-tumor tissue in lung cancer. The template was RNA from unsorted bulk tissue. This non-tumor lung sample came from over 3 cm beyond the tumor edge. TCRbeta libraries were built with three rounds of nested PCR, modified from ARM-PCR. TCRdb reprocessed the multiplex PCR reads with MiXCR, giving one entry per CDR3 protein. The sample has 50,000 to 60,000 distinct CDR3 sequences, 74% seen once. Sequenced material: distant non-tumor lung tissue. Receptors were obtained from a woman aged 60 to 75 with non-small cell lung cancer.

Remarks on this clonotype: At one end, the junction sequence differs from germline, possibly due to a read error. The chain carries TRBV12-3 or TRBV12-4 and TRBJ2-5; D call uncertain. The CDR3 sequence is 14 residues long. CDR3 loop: CASSLGQAMEIQYF. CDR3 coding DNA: TGTGCCAGCAGTTTAGGGCAGGCTATGGAGATCCAGTACTTC.

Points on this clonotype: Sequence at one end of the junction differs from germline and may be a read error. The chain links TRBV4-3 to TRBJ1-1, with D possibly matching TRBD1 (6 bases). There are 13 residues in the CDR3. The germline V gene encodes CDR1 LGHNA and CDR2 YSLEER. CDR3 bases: TGCACCAGCAGCCAAAATTCTACAGGGGAAGCTTTCTTT. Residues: CTSSQNSTGEAFF.

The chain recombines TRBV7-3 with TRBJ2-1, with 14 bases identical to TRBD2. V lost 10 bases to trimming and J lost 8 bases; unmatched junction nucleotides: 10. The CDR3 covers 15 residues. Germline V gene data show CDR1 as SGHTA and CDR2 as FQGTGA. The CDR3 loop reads CAIGSGTSGSYEQFF. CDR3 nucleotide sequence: TGTGCCATCGGCTCCGGGACTAGCGGGAGTTATGAGCAGTTCTTC.

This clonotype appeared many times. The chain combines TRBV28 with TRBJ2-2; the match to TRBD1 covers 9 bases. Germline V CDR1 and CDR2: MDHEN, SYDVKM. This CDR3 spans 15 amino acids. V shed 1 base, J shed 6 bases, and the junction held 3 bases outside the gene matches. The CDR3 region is CASSLSTGGPGELFF. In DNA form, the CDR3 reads TGTGCCAGCAGTTTATCGACAGGGGGACCCGGGGAGCTGTTTTTT. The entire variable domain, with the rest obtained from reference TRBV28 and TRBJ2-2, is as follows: DVKVTQSSRYLVKRTGEKVFLECVQDMDHENMFWYRQDPGLGLRLIYFSYDVKMKEKGDIPEGYSVSREKKERFSLILESASTNQTSMYLCASSLSTGGPGELFFGEGSRLTVL.

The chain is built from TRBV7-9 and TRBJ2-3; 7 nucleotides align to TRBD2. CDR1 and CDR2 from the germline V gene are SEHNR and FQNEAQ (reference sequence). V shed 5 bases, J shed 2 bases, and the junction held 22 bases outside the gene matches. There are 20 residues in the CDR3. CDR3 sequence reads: CASSLPGRGGGLVATDTQYF. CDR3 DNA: TGTGCCAGCAGCCTACCTGGGCGGGGAGGAGGACTAGTGGCCACAGATACGCAGTATTTT.

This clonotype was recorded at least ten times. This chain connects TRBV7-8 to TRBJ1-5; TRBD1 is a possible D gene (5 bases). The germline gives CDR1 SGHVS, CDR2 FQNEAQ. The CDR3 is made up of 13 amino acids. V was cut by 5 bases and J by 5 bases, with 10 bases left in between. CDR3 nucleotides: TGTGCCAGCAGCGAACAAGGGGATCAGCCCCAGCATTTT. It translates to CASSEQGDQPQHF.

The CDR3 DNA follows: TGCGCCAATAGTGTGGTGGGGAGGACAGATACGCAGTATTTT. Residues: CANSVVGRTDTQYF. This sequence joins TRBV10-2 and TRBJ2-3; weak D call: TRBD2 (6 bases). Germline V CDR1 and CDR2: WSHSY, SAAADI. CDR3 length: 14 residues. V shed 10 bases and J shed 3 bases, with 17 bases lying between them.

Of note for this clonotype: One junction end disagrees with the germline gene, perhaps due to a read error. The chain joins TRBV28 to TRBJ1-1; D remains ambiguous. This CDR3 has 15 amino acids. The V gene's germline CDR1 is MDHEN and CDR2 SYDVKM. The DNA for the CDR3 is TGTGCCAGCAGTTTCCCCACTCACAAGAACACTGAAGCCTTCTTT. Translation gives CASSFPTHKNTEAFF.

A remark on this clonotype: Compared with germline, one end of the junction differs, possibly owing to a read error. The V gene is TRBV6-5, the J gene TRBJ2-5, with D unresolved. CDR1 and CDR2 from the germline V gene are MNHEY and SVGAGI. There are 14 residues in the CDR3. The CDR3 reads CASSNIREQETQHF. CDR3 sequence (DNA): TGTGCCAGCAGTAATATTAGGGAACAAGAGACCCAACACTTC.

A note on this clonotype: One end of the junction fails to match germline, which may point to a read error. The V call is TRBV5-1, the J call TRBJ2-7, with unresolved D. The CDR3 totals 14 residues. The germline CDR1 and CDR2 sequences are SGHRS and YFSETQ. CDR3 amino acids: CASSLELDYYEQYF. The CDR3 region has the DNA TGCGCCAGCAGCTTGGAGTTAGATTACTACGAGCAGTATTTC.

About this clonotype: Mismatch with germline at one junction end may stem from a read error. DNA of the CDR3: TGTGCCGGCAGCCAAGCGGCGTGGGAGGGCACCGGGGAGCTGTTTTTT. Its translation is CAGSQAAWEGTGELFF. The gene calls are TRBV4-2 and TRBJ2-2; 7 nucleotides line up with TRBD2. CDR1 LGHNA and CDR2 YNFKEQ come from the germline V gene. There are 16 residues in the CDR3.

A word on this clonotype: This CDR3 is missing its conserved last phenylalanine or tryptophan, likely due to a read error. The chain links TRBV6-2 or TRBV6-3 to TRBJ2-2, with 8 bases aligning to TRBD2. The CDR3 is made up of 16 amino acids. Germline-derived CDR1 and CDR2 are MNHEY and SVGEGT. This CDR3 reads CASSFSLAENTGELFY. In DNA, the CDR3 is TGTGCCAGTAGTTTTTCACTAGCGGAGAACACCGGGGAGCTGTTTTAT.

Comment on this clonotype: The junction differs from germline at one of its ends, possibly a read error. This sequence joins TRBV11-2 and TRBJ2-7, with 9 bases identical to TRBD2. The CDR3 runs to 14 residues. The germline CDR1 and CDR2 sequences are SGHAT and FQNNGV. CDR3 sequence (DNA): TGTACCAGCAACAATAGCGGGGGTGCCGTCGAGCAGTACTTC. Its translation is CTSNNSGGAVEQYF.

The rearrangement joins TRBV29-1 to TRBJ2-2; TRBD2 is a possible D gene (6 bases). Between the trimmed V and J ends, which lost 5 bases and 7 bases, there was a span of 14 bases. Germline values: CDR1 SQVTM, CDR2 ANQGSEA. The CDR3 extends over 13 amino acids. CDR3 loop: CSVLEGPCGELFF. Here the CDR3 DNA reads TGCAGCGTTCTGGAGGGGCCCTGCGGGGAGCTGTTTTTT.

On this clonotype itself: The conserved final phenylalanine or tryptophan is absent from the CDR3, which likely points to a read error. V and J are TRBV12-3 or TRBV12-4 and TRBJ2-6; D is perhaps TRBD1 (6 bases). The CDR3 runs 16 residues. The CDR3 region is CASAGDIRSGVNVLTL. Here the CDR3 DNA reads TGTGCCAGCGCAGGGGACATACGCTCTGGGGTCAACGTCCTGACTTTA.

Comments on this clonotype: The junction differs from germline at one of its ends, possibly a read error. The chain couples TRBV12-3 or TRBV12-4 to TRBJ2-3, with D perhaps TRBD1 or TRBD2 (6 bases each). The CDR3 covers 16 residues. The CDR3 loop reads CAISTTSGGPTVTQYF. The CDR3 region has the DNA TGTGCCATCAGTACGACTAGTGGGGGGCCTACGGTTACGCAGTATTTT.

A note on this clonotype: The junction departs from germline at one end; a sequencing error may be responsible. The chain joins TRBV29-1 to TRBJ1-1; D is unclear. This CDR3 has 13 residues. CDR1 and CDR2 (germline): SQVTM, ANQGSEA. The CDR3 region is CSVQTEIYTEALF. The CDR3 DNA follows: TGCAGCGTTCAAACGGAAATTTACACTGAAGCTCTCTTT. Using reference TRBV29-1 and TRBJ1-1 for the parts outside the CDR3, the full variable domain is SAVISQKPSRDICQRGTSLTIQCQVDSQVTMMFWYRQQPGQSLTLIATANQGSEATYESGFVIDKFPISRPNLTFSTLTVSNMSPEDSSIYLCSVQTEIYTEALFGQGTRLTVV.

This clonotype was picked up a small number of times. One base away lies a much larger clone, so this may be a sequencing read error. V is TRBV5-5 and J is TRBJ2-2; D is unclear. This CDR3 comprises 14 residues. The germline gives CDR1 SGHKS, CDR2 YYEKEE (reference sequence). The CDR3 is CVSSLVVYTGELFF. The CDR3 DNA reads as TGTGTCAGCAGCTTGGTCGTATACACCGGGGAGCTGTTTTTT.

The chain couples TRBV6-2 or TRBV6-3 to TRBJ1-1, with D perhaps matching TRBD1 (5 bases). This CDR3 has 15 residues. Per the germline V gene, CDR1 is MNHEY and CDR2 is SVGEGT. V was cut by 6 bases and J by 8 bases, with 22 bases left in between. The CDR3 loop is CASSPVLGGNAEAFF. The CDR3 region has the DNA TGTGCCAGCAGCCCAGTCTTGGGGGGGAACGCGGAAGCTTTCTTT.

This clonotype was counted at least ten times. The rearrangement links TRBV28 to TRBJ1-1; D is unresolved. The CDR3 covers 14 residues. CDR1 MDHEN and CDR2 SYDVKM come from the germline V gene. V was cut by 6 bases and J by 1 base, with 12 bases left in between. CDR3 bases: TGTGCCAGCAGCCCCAGTTCACGGAACACTGAAGCTTTCTTT. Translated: CASSPSSRNTEAFF.

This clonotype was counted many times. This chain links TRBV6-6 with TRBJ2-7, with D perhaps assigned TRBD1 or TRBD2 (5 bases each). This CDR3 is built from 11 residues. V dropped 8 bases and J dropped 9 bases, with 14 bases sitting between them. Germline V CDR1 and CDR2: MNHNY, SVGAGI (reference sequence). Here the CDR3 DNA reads TGTGCCAGCCGAAAAGGGACGGGGCAGTACTTC. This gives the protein CASRKGTGQYF.

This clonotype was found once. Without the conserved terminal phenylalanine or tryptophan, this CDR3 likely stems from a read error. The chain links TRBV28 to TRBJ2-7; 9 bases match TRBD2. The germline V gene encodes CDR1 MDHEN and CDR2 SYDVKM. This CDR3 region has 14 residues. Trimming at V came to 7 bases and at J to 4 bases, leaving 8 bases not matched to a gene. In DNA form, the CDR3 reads TGTGCCAGCAAAAAAGATAGCGGGGGATACGAGCAGTACCTC. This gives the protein CASKKDSGGYEQYL.

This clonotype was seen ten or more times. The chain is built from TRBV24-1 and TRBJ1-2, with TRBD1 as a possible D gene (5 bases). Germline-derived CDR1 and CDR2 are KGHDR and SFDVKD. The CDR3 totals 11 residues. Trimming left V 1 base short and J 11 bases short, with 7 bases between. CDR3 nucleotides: TGTGCCACCAGTGATTTCAGGGCTTACACCTTC. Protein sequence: CATSDFRAYTF.

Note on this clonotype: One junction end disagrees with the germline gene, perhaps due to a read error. CDR3 bases: TGTGCCAGTTGTCTCCAAGGGGCCGGGGTGAGCAATCAGCCCCATCATTTT. It encodes CASCLQGAGVSNQPHHF. The chain couples TRBV6-1 to TRBJ1-5, with D tentatively TRBD1 (5 bases). The CDR3 spans 17 residues. CDR1 is MNHNS, CDR2 SASEGT, per germline.

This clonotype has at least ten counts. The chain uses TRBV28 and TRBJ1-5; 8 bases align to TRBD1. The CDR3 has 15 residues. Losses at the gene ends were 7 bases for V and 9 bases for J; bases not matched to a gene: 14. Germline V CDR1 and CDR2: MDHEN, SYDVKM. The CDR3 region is CASTTGTGPHAPQHF. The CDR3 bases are TGTGCCAGCACTACCGGGACAGGACCTCACGCGCCCCAGCATTTT.

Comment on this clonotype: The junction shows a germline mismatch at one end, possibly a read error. The CDR3 reads CASNQETSGADTQYF. The CDR3 DNA reads TGCGCCAGCAACCAAGAGACTAGCGGGGCAGATACACAGTATTTT. The V call is TRBV4-3, the J call TRBJ2-3, with 11 bases fitting TRBD2. Germline CDR1 and CDR2: LGHNA and YSLEER. CDR3 length: 15 residues.

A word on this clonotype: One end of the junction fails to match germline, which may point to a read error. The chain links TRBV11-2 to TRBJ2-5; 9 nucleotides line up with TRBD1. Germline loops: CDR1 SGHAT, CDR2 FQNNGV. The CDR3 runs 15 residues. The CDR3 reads CASSSTGTGNGTQYF. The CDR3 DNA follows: TGCGCCAGCAGCTCGACAGGGACAGGGAACGGGACCCAGTACTTC.

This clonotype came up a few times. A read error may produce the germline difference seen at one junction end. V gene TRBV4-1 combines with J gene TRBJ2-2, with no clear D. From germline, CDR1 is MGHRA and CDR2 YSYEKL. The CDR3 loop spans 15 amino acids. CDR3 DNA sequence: TGCGCCAGCAGCCAAGGATGGAGCAACACCGAGGAGCTGTTTTTT. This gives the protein CASSQGWSNTEELFF.